The T cell receptor beta chain described here comes from a study of CD8+ T cells in alopecia areata. Study in general: Tofacitinib ran 6 to 18 months, followed by 6 months off drug. Study observations and caveats: The study found TCR sharing across patients less clear than in mice, possibly for HLA reasons. Scalp clonality, along with expanded CD8+ clones among the top 100, was significantly decreased by tofacitinib.

RNA extraction and reverse transcription yielded cDNA as sequencing template. The method was immunoSEQ multiplex PCR; TCRdb's version includes in-frame clones alone and lacks a portion of them. The repertoire consists of some 110,000 clones, with 50% to 75% occurring once and the leading ten covering 25% to 35%. As for treatment: oral pan-JAK inhibitor, 5-10 mg twice daily. This clone turned up a few times. Its antigen is not identified. Sequencing used CD8+ T cells sorted from blood, obtained at week 4, from a patient treated with tofacitinib. The TCR originated in a human donor with alopecia areata.

The CDR3 sequence is CAWRQGQGLGEQYF. The CDR3 nucleotides read TGTGCCTGGAGACAGGGACAGGGGTTAGGCGAGCAGTACTTC. V usage is TRBV30 and J usage is TRBJ2-7; 10 bases map to TRBD1. The CDR3 runs to 14 residues. The germline CDR1 and CDR2 sequences are GTSNPN and SVGIG (reference sequence). V was pared by 3 bases and J by 6 bases, with 8 bases of the junction left unmatched. Full variable domain (remainder filled in from reference TRBV30 and TRBJ2-7): SQTIHQWPATLVQPVGSPLSLECTVEGTSNPNLYWYRQAAGRGLQLLFYSVGIGQISSEVPQNLSASRPQDRQFILSSKKLLLSDSGFYLCAWRQGQGLGEQYFGPGTRLTVT.